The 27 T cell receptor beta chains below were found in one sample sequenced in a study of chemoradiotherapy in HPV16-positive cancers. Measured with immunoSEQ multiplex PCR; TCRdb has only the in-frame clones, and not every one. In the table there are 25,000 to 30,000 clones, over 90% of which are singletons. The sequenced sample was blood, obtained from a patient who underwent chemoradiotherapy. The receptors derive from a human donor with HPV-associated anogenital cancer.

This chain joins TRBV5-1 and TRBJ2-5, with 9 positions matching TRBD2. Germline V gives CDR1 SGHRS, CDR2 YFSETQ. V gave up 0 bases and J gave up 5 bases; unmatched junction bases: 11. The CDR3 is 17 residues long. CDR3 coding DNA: TGCGCCAGCAGCTTGGGGGCTAGCGGGGATCCCCGGGAGACCCAGTACTTC. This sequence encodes CASSLGASGDPRETQYF.

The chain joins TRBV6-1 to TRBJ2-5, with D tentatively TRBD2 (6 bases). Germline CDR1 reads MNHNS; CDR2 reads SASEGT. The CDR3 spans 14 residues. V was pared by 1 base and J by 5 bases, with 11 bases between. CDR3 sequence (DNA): TGTGCCAGCAGTGAAGGGAGGGGTTGGGAGACCCAGTACTTC. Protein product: CASSEGRGWETQYF.

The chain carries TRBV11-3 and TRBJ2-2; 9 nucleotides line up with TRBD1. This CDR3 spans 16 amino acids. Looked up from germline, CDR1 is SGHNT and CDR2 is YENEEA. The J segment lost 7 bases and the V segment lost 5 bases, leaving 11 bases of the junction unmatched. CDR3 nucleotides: TGTGCCAGCAGCCCCGGGACAGGGTCCCACAGCGGGGAGCTGTTTTTT. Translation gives CASSPGTGSHSGELFF.

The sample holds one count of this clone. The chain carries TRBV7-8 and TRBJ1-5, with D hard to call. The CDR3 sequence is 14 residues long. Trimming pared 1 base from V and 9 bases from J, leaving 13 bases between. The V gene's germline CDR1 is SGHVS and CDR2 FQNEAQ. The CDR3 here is CASSLVRPLWPQHF. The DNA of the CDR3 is TGTGCCAGCAGCTTAGTCAGGCCTCTCTGGCCCCAGCATTTT. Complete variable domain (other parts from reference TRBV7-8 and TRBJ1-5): GAGVSQSPRYKVAKRGQDVALRCDPISGHVSLFWYQQALGQGPEFLTYFQNEAQLDKSGLPSDRFFAERPEGSVSTLKIQRTQQEDSAVYLCASSLVRPLWPQHFGDGTRLSIL.

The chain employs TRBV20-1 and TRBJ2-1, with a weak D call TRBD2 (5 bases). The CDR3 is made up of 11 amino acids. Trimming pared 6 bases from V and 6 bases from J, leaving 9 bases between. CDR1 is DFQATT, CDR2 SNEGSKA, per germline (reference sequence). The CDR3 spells CSAGISNEQFF. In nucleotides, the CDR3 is TGCAGTGCCGGGATAAGCAATGAGCAGTTCTTC.

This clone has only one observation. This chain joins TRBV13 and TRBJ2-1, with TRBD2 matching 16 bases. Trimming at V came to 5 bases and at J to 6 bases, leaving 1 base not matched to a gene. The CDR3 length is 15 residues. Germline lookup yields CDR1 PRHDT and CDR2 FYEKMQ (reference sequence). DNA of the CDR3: TGTGCCAGCAGCGGGACTAGCGGGAGGGTCAATGAGCAGTTCTTC. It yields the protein CASSGTSGRVNEQFF. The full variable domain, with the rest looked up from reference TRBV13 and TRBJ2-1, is AAGVIQSPRHLIKEKRETATLKCYPIPRHDTVYWYQQGPGQDPQFLISFYEKMQSDKGSIPDRFSAQQFSDYHSELNMSSLELGDSALYFCASSGTSGRVNEQFFGPGTRLTVL.

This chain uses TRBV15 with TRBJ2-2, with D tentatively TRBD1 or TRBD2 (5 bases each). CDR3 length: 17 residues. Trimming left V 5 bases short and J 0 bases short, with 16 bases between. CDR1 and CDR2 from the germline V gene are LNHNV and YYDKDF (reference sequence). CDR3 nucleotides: TGTGCCACCAGCGGACCCGGGACCGCAGCGAACACCGGGGAGCTGTTTTTT. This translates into CATSGPGTAANTGELFF.

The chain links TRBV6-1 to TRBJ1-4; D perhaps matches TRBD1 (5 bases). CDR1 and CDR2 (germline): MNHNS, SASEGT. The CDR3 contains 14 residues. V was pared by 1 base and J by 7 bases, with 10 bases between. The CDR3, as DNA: TGTGCCAGCAGTGAAGGCAGGGCGCGTGAAAAACTGTTTTTT. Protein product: CASSEGRAREKLFF.

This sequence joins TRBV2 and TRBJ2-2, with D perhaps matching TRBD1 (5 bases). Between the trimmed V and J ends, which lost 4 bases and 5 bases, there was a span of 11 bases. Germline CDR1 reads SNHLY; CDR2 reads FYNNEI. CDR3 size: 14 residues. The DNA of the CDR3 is TGTGCCAGCAGTGTTCTAGGGGCGACCGGGGAGCTGTTTTTT. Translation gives CASSVLGATGELFF. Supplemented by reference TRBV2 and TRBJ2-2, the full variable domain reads EPEVTQTPSHQVTQMGQEVILRCVPISNHLYFYWYRQILGQKVEFLVSFYNNEISEKSEIFDDQFSVERPDGSNFTLKIRSTKLEDSAMYFCASSVLGATGELFFGEGSRLTVL.

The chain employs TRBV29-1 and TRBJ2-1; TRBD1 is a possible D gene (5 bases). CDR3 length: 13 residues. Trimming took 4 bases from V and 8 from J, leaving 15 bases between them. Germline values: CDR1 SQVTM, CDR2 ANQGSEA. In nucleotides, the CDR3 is TGCAGCGTTGTTGGCAGGGTTGTACATGAGCAGTTCTTC. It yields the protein CSVVGRVVHEQFF.

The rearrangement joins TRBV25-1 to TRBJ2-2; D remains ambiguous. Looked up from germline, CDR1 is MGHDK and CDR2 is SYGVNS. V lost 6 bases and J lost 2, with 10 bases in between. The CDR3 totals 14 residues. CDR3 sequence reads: CASRHRTNTGELFF. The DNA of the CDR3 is TGTGCCAGCAGACATCGCACTAACACCGGGGAGCTGTTTTTT.

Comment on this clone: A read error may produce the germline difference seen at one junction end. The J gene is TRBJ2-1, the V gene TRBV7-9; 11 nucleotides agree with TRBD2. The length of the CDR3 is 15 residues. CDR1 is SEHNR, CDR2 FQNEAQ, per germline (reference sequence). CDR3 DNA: TGTGCCAGCAGCTATAGCGGGAGGGCCTATAATGAGCAGTTCTTC. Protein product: CASSYSGRAYNEQFF.

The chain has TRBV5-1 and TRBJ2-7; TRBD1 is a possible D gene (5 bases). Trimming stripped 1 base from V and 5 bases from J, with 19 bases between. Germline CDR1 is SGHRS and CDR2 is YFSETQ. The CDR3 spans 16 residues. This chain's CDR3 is CASSLPLMGQGNEQYF. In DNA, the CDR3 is TGCGCCAGCAGCTTGCCGCTCATGGGGCAGGGAAACGAGCAGTACTTC.

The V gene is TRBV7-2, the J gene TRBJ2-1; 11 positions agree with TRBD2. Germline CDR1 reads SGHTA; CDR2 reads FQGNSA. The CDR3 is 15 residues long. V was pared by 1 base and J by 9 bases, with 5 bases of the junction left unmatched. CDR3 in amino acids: CASSLGLAGSGEQFF. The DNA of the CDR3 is TGTGCCAGCAGCTTAGGACTAGCGGGATCTGGTGAGCAGTTCTTC.

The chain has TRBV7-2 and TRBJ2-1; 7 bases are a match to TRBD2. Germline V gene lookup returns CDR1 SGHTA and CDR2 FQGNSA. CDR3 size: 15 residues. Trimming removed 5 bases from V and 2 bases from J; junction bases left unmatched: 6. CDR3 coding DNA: TGTGCCAGCAGCCCCTTGGCGGGAGCCTACAATGAGCAGTTCTTC. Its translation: CASSPLAGAYNEQFF.

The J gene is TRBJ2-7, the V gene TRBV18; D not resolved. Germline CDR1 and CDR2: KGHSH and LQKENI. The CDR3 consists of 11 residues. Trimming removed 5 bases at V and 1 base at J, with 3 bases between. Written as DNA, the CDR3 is TGTGCCAGCTCATCGTCCTACGAGCAGTACTTC. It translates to CASSSSYEQYF.

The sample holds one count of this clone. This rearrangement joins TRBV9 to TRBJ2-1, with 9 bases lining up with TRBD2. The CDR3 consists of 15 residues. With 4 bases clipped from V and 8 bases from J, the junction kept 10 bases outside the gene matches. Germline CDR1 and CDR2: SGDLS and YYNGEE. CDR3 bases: TGTGCCAGCAGCTTATCGGGACTAGCCGTCGATGAGCAGTTCTTC. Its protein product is CASSLSGLAVDEQFF.

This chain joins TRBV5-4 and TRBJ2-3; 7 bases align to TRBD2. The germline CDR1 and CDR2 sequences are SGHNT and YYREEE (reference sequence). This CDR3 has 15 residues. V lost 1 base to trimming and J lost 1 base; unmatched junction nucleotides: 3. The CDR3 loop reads CASSLLAGGTDTQYF. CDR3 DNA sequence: TGTGCCAGCAGCTTGCTCGCGGGGGGCACAGATACGCAGTATTTT.

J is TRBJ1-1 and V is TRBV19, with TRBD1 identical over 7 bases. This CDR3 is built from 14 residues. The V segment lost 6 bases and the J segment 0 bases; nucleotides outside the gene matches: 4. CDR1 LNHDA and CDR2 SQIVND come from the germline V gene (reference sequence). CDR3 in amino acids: CASSKQGMNTEAFF. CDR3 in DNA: TGTGCCAGTAGCAAACAGGGGATGAACACTGAAGCTTTCTTT.

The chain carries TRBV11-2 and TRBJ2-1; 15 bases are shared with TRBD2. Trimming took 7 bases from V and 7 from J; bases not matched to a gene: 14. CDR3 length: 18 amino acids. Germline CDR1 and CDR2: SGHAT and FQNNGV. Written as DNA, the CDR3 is TGTGCCAGCAACCCTCCGGGACTAGCGGGAGGCGGGGGGAATGAGCAGTTCTTC. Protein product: CASNPPGLAGGGGNEQFF.

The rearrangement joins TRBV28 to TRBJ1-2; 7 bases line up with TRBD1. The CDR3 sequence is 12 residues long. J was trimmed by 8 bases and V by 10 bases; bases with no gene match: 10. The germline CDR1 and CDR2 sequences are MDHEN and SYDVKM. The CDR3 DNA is TGTGCCATCGCGGACAGGATCGAAGGCTACACCTTC. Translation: CAIADRIEGYTF.

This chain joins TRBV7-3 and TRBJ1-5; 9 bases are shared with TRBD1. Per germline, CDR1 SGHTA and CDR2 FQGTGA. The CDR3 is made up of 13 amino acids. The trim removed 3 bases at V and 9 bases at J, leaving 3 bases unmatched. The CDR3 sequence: CASSLTGGGPQHF. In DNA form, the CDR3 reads TGTGCCAGCAGCTTGACAGGGGGAGGGCCCCAGCATTTT.

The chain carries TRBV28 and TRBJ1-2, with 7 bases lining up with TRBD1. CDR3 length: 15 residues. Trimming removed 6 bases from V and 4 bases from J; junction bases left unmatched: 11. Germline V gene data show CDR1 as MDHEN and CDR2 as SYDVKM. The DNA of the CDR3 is TGTGCCAGCAGAACCCCGCGACAGGGAAGCTATGGCTACACCTTC. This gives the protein CASRTPRQGSYGYTF.

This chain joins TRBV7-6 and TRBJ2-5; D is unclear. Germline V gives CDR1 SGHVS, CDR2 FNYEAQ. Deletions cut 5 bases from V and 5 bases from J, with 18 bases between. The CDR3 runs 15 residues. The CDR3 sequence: CASSMIDTRWETQYF. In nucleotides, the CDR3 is TGTGCCAGCAGCATGATAGACACCAGGTGGGAGACCCAGTACTTC. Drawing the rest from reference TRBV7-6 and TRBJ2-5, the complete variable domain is GAGVSQSPRYKVTKRGQDVALRCDPISGHVSLYWYRQALGQGPEFLTYFNYEAQQDKSGLPNDRFSAERPEGSISTLTIQRTEQRDSAMYRCASSMIDTRWETQYFGPGTRLLVL.

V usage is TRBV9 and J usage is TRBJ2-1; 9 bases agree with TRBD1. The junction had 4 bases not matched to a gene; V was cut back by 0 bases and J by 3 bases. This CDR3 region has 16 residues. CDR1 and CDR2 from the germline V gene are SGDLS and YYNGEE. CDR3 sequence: CASSVADRGFYNEQFF. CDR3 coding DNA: TGTGCCAGCAGCGTAGCTGACAGGGGGTTCTACAATGAGCAGTTCTTC.

This CDR3 is CASSLGQFNEKLFF. CDR3 DNA sequence: TGCGCCAGCAGCTTGGGACAGTTTAATGAAAAACTGTTTTTT. The chain combines TRBV5-1 with TRBJ1-4; possible D gene TRBD1, 5 bases. The CDR3 has 14 residues. Deletions cut 0 bases from V and 4 bases from J, with 7 bases between. Germline V gives CDR1 SGHRS, CDR2 YFSETQ.

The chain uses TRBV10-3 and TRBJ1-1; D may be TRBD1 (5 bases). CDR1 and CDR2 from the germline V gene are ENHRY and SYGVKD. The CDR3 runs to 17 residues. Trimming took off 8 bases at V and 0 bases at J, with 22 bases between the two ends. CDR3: CAIQSAVLGRLNTEAFF. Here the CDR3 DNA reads TGTGCCATCCAATCAGCTGTCCTGGGACGGTTGAACACTGAAGCTTTCTTT.